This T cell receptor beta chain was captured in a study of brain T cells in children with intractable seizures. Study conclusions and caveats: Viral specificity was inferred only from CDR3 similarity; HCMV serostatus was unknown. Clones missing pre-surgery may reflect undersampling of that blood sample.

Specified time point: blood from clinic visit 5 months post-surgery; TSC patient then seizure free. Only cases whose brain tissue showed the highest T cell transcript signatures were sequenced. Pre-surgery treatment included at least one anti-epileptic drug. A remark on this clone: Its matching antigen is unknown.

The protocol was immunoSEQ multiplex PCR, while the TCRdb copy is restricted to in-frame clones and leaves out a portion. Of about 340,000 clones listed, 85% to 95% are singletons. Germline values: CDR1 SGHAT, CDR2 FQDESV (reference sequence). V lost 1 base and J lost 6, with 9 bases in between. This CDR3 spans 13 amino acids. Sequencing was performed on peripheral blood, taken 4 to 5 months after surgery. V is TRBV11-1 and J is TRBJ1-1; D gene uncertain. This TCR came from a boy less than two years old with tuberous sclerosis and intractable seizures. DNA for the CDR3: TGTGCCAGCAGCTTAGATCGACGGGCTGAAGCTTTCTTT. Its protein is CASSLDRRAEAFF.